These T cell receptor beta chains were read from a single sample in a study of human T cells and chemical hapten exposure. Via MiXCR, TCRdb re-called the RACE reads, giving one row per CDR3 protein. The sample records roughly 360,000 distinct CDR3 sequences, roughly 5% being singletons. The material was whole blood, obtained in connection with sensitization to the hapten diphenylcyclopropenone (DPC). Receptor source: a woman aged 45-59 years with alopecia areata. Some clones in this sample may be carry-over from other donors' samples. The conserved cysteine and the conserved F or W are not part of the CDR3 here. Rows give clone size only sometimes, using once, few, many, or a class for an expanded clone.

abundance: few
v_gene: TRBV9
j_gene: TRBJ2-1
CDR3aa: ASSVAVAGGHNEQF

abundance: many
v_gene: TRBV5-6
j_gene: TRBJ1-2
CDR3aa: ASSLWGNYGYT

abundance: few
v_gene: TRBV5-6
j_gene: TRBJ1-1
CDR3aa: ASSLVGGKNTEAF

abundance: few
v_gene: TRBV7-6
j_gene: TRBJ1-4
CDR3aa: ASKGRNEKLF

abundance: many
v_gene: TRBV20-1
j_gene: TRBJ1-1
CDR3aa: SARAQVNTEAF

abundance: many
v_gene: TRBV6-5
j_gene: TRBJ2-5
CDR3aa: ASSPDRIQETQY

abundance: .
v_gene: TRBV27
j_gene: TRBJ1-6
CDR3aa: ASSPVSYNSPLH

abundance: .
v_gene: TRBV18
j_gene: TRBJ1-5
CDR3aa: ANQRVFNQPQH

abundance: .
v_gene: TRBV7-2
j_gene: TRBJ1-1
CDR3aa: ASSPTGVRTEAF

abundance: few
v_gene: TRBV21-1
j_gene: TRBJ2-7
CDR3aa: ASSKWSNGGEQY

abundance: many
v_gene: TRBV3-1
j_gene: TRBJ2-5
CDR3aa: ASSPGRLETQY

abundance: many
v_gene: TRBV11-2
j_gene: TRBJ1-5
CDR3aa: ASSSQGGSNQPQH

abundance: .
v_gene: TRBV29-1
j_gene: TRBJ1-6
CDR3aa: SVGGGPNSPLH

abundance: .
v_gene: TRBV20-1
j_gene: TRBJ2-1
CDR3aa: SAPGGTSGRDEQF

abundance: .
v_gene: TRBV12-3/TRBV12-4
j_gene: TRBJ1-4
CDR3aa: ASSSKGTDNEKLF

abundance: .
v_gene: TRBV29-1
j_gene: TRBJ1-1
CDR3aa: SVADLRRTEAF

abundance: .
v_gene: TRBV7-2
j_gene: TRBJ1-2
CDR3aa: ASSLRVRAGHGYT

abundance: many
v_gene: TRBV9
j_gene: TRBJ2-2
CDR3aa: ASRNGAANTGELF

abundance: .
v_gene: TRBV5-4
j_gene: TRBJ2-3
CDR3aa: ASSRKGADTQY

abundance: .
v_gene: TRBV2
j_gene: TRBJ2-5
CDR3aa: ASKEGAGETQY

abundance: many
v_gene: TRBV5-1
j_gene: TRBJ2-7
CDR3aa: ASSFSSGGFSYEQY

abundance: .
v_gene: TRBV20-1
j_gene: TRBJ2-3
CDR3aa: SAVTGAHTDTQY

abundance: many
v_gene: TRBV27
j_gene: TRBJ2-7
CDR3aa: ASSVRPSYEQY

abundance: many
v_gene: TRBV27
j_gene: TRBJ2-3
CDR3aa: ASSLPGRDTQY

abundance: many
v_gene: TRBV12-3/TRBV12-4
j_gene: TRBJ2-1
CDR3aa: ASTLLSAEQF

abundance: many
v_gene: TRBV29-1
j_gene: TRBJ2-3
CDR3aa: SVVIGGASTDTQY

abundance: many
v_gene: TRBV24-1
j_gene: TRBJ1-5
CDR3aa: ATSDLDSNQPQH

abundance: many
v_gene: TRBV5-5
j_gene: TRBJ2-1
CDR3aa: ASTPLGAEEQF

abundance: many
v_gene: TRBV6-5
j_gene: TRBJ1-2
CDR3aa: ASSLLGTGAYGYT

abundance: many
v_gene: TRBV12-3/TRBV12-4
j_gene: TRBJ2-7
CDR3aa: ASSAKAEQY

abundance: .
v_gene: TRBV15
j_gene: TRBJ2-3
CDR3aa: ATSRVQLGTDTQY

abundance: many
v_gene: TRBV7-2
j_gene: TRBJ1-2
CDR3aa: ASSSGRVNGYT

abundance: many
v_gene: TRBV9
j_gene: TRBJ2-1
CDR3aa: ASSGSEASGVRGQF

abundance: .
v_gene: TRBV5-1
j_gene: TRBJ1-1
CDR3aa: ASLGTGGSGTEAF

abundance: many
v_gene: TRBV30
j_gene: TRBJ2-1
CDR3aa: ARTSGNEQF

abundance: many
v_gene: TRBV5-1
j_gene: TRBJ1-4
CDR3aa: ASSPHVGATNEKLF

abundance: few
v_gene: TRBV14
j_gene: TRBJ2-7
CDR3aa: ASSQLFREYEQY

abundance: .
v_gene: TRBV6-4
j_gene: TRBJ2-4
CDR3aa: ASSETSGGYIQY

abundance: few
v_gene: TRBV6-6
j_gene: TRBJ1-5
CDR3aa: ASSYQTGGGNQPQH

abundance: many
v_gene: TRBV29-1
j_gene: TRBJ2-2
CDR3aa: SVEDRRVSTGELF

abundance: few
v_gene: TRBV10-1
j_gene: TRBJ1-2
CDR3aa: ASSERVVDYYGYT

abundance: many
v_gene: TRBV12-5
j_gene: TRBJ2-7
CDR3aa: ASGLFHEQY

abundance: .
v_gene: TRBV5-5
j_gene: TRBJ1-3
CDR3aa: ASSFGRDSGNTIY

abundance: many
v_gene: TRBV6-5
j_gene: TRBJ1-1
CDR3aa: ASSYSNRDTEAF

abundance: many
v_gene: TRBV4-1
j_gene: TRBJ2-6
CDR3aa: ASSQGPFTLSGANVLT

abundance: .
v_gene: TRBV13
j_gene: TRBJ2-7
CDR3aa: ASSLGGGRTYEQY